The present T cell receptor (beta chain) was sequenced within a study of shared clonotypes between healthy human individuals. Whole-study results and caveats: Clonotype sharing across a few donors was observed for about 4.8% of naive CD4 clonotypes. Larger estimated richness was generally seen in naive subsets than in memory subsets.

Comments on this clone: Antigen unknown.

Sequencing used immunoSEQ multiplex PCR; TCRdb keeps in-frame clones, though not all of them. The sample lists under 2,000,000 clones, about 95% occurring once. As defined, naive CD8 cells were CD45RO-negative and positively selected for CCR7, with terminally differentiated effector memory CD45RA+ cells excluded. Caucasian adults residing in Nashville, Tennessee made up all the donors. The V and J ends lost 5 bases and 1 base, in that order; junction bases with no gene match: 17. The CDR3 extends over 18 amino acids. CDR1 is LNHDA and CDR2 is SQIVND in the germline V gene (reference sequence). The clonotype was recovered from a man between 18 and 29 years old in good health. Sequences were obtained from naive CD8+ T cells sorted from blood. J is TRBJ2-7 and V is TRBV19, with 7 bases lining up with TRBD2. The CDR3 nucleotides read TGTGCCAGTAGTCCAATATATATAGGGGAGGGTTCATCCTACGAGCAGTACTTC. Its translation: CASSPIYIGEGSSYEQYF.